This T cell receptor beta chain was observed in a study of PD-L1 blockade in urothelial cancer. Across the study: Counts from blood samples showed a median of around 150,000 T cells. Whole-study results and caveats: Improved survival was predicted by pretreatment blood TCR clonality below the median.

Regarding time point: pretreatment peripheral blood. Spiked synthetic TCR analogs estimated absolute template abundance per PCR. Using immunoSEQ multiplex PCR, the repertoire was profiled, and TCRdb retains in-frame clones only, with some absent. The sample lists fewer than 50,000 clones, approximately 79% occurring once. Germline V gene lookup returns CDR1 LNHDA and CDR2 SQIVND (reference sequence). The V and J ends lost 3 bases and 7 bases, in that order; junction bases with no gene match: 14. The CDR3 has 17 residues. As for this clone: Its antigen is unidentified.

The TCR comes from a man in his sixties or seventies with urothelial cancer. V and J are TRBV19 and TRBJ2-1, with 8 bases matching TRBD2. Sample: PBMCs, taken around atezolizumab (anti-PD-L1) treatment. Here the CDR3 DNA reads TGTGCCAGTAGTATCGCCGTCGGGGGGGCTTTAGGAAATGAGCAGTTCTTC. Protein product: CASSIAVGGALGNEQFF. Looking up the rest from reference TRBV19 and TRBJ2-1 gives the full variable domain: DGGITQSPKYLFRKEGQNVTLSCEQNLNHDAMYWYRQDPGQGLRLIYYSQIVNDFQKGDIAEGYSVSREKKESFPLTVTSAQKNPTAFYLCASSIAVGGALGNEQFFGPGTRLTVL.